These 5 T cell receptor beta chains were all obtained from the same sample, sequenced in a study of T cells in Graves' hyperthyroidism and ophthalmopathy. It was RNA transcripts that yielded the amplified TCR beta CDR3 regions. HTBI primers were used for first-round RT-PCR of the TCR CDR3. TCRdb re-called the multiplex PCR reads with MiXCR, one entry per CDR3 protein. The profile shows 500,000 to 750,000 distinct CDR3 sequences, more than 15% of them singletons. Sequencing was performed on blood. These receptor sequences come from a woman aged 25 to 45 with Graves' hyperthyroidism.

The sample holds many counts of this clonotype. The chain combines TRBV7-2 with TRBJ2-1; TRBD2 is a possible D gene (5 bases). The CDR3 is 12 residues long. Germline V gene sequence: CDR1 SGHTA, CDR2 FQGNSA. Deletions cut 7 bases from V and 3 bases from J, with 7 bases between. The DNA for the CDR3 is TGTGCCAGCATCGGGGACTACAATGAGCAGTTCTTC. Protein: CASIGDYNEQFF.

This clonotype came up many times. J is TRBJ2-2 and V is TRBV5-1, with D possibly TRBD1 on 6 matching bases. Germline V gene lookup returns CDR1 SGHRS and CDR2 YFSETQ. The ends were cut back, 4 bases at V and 0 bases at J, with 10 bases in the middle. This CDR3 is built from 15 residues. CDR3 amino acids: CASSAGQTNTGELFF. The CDR3 nucleotides are TGCGCCAGCAGCGCTGGACAGACGAACACCGGGGAGCTGTTTTTT.

This clonotype was seen more than once but under ten times. The chain joins TRBV19 to TRBJ1-5, with a weak D call TRBD1 (6 bases). The CDR3 totals 16 residues. CDR1 is LNHDA and CDR2 is SQIVND in the germline V gene (reference sequence). The V gene lost 5 bases and the J gene lost 4 bases, with 18 bases spanning the gap. The CDR3 DNA follows: TGTGCCAGTAGTTTCCGTCCCGGGGGCCGAAATCAGCCCCAGCATTTT. It codes for CASSFRPGGRNQPQHF.

This clonotype was observed at least ten times. The chain links TRBV30 to TRBJ1-1, with D possibly being TRBD1 (5 bases). Trimming took 3 bases from V and 6 from J, leaving 11 bases between them. Germline V gene data show CDR1 as GTSNPN and CDR2 as SVGIG (reference sequence). CDR3 length equals 12 residues. CDR3 region: CAWSLGGAEAFF. CDR3 DNA sequence: TGTGCCTGGAGCCTGGGGGGGGCTGAAGCTTTCTTT. The complete variable domain, with remaining parts taken from reference TRBV30 and TRBJ1-1, reads SQTIHQWPATLVQPVGSPLSLECTVEGTSNPNLYWYRQAAGRGLQLLFYSVGIGQISSEVPQNLSASRPQDRQFILSSKKLLLSDSGFYLCAWSLGGAEAFFGQGTRLTVV.

CDR3 nucleotide sequence: TGTGCCAGCAGCTTGGAGGGAGAGGGCACTGAAGCTTTCTTT. Protein product: CASSLEGEGTEAFF. V gene TRBV7-9 combines with J gene TRBJ1-1, with no clear D. In germline, CDR1 is SEHNR, CDR2 FQNEAQ (reference sequence). The CDR3 covers 14 residues. Deletions cut 3 bases from V and 4 bases from J, with 12 bases between.